These 17 T cell receptor beta chains came from one sample sequenced in a study of T cells in Graves' hyperthyroidism and ophthalmopathy. Researchers amplified the TCR beta CDR3 regions from RNA transcripts. First-round RT-PCR of the TCR CDR3 relied on the HTBI primer set. TCRdb re-analysed the multiplex PCR reads in MiXCR, keeping a single row per CDR3 protein. The table records over 300,000 distinct CDR3 sequences, about 15% of them present only once. Sequencing was done on a sample of blood. The receptors derive from a woman aged 55-75 years with Graves' hyperthyroidism.

The chain recombines TRBV14 with TRBJ2-3; 11 nucleotides align to TRBD2. This CDR3 spans 16 amino acids. The junction had 2 bases not matched to a gene; V was cut back by 3 bases and J by 0 bases. From germline, CDR1 is SGHDN and CDR2 FVKESK. The CDR3 nucleotides read TGTGCCAGCAGCCAGGGACTAGCGGCGAGCACAGATACGCAGTATTTT. This gives the protein CASSQGLAASTDTQYF.

This chain links TRBV29-1 with TRBJ1-5, with a tentative D call TRBD1 (5 bases). The CDR3 has 12 amino acids. With 7 bases removed from V and 8 bases from J, the gap between germline ends came to 15 bases. Germline lookup yields CDR1 SQVTM and CDR2 ANQGSEA. The CDR3: CSAGAGGEPQHF. In nucleotides, the CDR3 is TGCAGCGCCGGGGCCGGGGGGGAGCCCCAGCATTTT.

This clonotype was seen at least ten times. The chain couples TRBV28 to TRBJ2-5; D may correspond to TRBD1 or TRBD2 (5 bases each). The germline V gene has CDR1 MDHEN and CDR2 SYDVKM. The CDR3 has 15 amino acids. The ends were cut back, 7 bases at V and 4 bases at J, with 19 bases in the middle. CDR3 coding DNA: TGTGCCAGCACTCTCAGCCGGGGCACGTCAGAGACCCAGTACTTC. It specifies CASTLSRGTSETQYF. Supplemented by reference TRBV28 and TRBJ2-5, the full variable domain reads DVKVTQSSRYLVKRTGEKVFLECVQDMDHENMFWYRQDPGLGLRLIYFSYDVKMKEKGDIPEGYSVSREKKERFSLILESASTNQTSMYLCASTLSRGTSETQYFGPGTRLLVL.

This clonotype appeared many times. The V call is TRBV7-9, the J call TRBJ2-5, with D hard to call. The V end was cut by 0 bases, the J end by 4 bases, with 9 bases between. The CDR3 runs 14 residues. Germline CDR1 SEHNR, CDR2 FQNEAQ (reference sequence). The CDR3 DNA follows: TGTGCCAGCAGCTTAGCTAATCTCGGAGAGACCCAGTACTTC. Its translation: CASSLANLGETQYF.

This sequence joins TRBV6-1 and TRBJ1-4, with 7 bases aligning to TRBD1. The CDR3 is made up of 16 amino acids. Trimming cost V 8 bases and J 0 bases; bases outside gene matches: 9. The germline gives CDR1 MNHNS, CDR2 SASEGT. The CDR3 DNA reads TGTGCCAGCTTAAGGGACAGACCTCCAACTAATGAAAAACTGTTTTTT. Amino acids: CASLRDRPPTNEKLFF.

This clonotype was found a few times. The genes are TRBV5-1 and TRBJ1-3, with a tentative D call TRBD1 (5 bases). This CDR3 region has 14 residues. The V gene lost 3 bases and the J gene lost 4 bases, with 11 bases spanning the gap. Looked up from germline, CDR1 is SGHRS and CDR2 is YFSETQ. The CDR3 spells CASSSGSTGNTIYF. CDR3 DNA: TGCGCCAGCAGCTCAGGGAGTACAGGAAACACCATATATTTT.

This clonotype was observed a few times. The rearrangement joins TRBV20-1 to TRBJ2-6; TRBD2 might be the D (5 bases). CDR1 is DFQATT, CDR2 SNEGSKA, per germline (reference sequence). V was cut by 1 base and J by 0 bases, with 7 bases left in between. This CDR3 comprises 15 residues. The CDR3, as DNA: TGCAGTGCTAGAGGCGGGCCCTCTGGGGCCAACGTCCTGACTTTC. Its protein is CSARGGPSGANVLTF.

The chain is built from TRBV18 and TRBJ2-1; unclear D gene. Trimming cost V 0 bases and J 8 bases, with 14 bases left between them. The CDR3 spans 15 residues. The germline V gene has CDR1 KGHSH and CDR2 LQKENI. CDR3 sequence reads: CASSPPSIYIDEQFF. CDR3 sequence (DNA): TGTGCCAGCTCACCACCGTCCATTTACATCGATGAGCAGTTCTTC.

This clonotype was counted ten times or more. The rearrangement links TRBV5-1 to TRBJ2-1, with 8 bases lining up with TRBD2. Unmatched junction bases numbered 5, after V lost 4 bases and J lost 8 bases. Germline V gene lookup returns CDR1 SGHRS and CDR2 YFSETQ. The CDR3 has 13 residues. The CDR3 DNA reads as TGCGCCAGCAGCGGTAGCGGGACTGATGAGCAGTTCTTC. Protein: CASSGSGTDEQFF.

This clonotype showed up just a few times. A much larger clone sits a single nucleotide away, making a read error possible. The rearrangement links TRBV5-6 to TRBJ1-1; no clear D. The CDR3 loop spans 16 amino acids. Germline V gives CDR1 SGHDT, CDR2 YYEEEE. V was shortened by 5 bases and J by 5 bases, with 22 bases between the two germline ends. The CDR3 sequence is CASSRRALWKTTEAFF. CDR3 sequence (DNA): TGTGCCAGCAGTCGCCGGGCCCTCTGGAAGACAACTGAAGCTTTCTTT.

In its sample, this clonotype was seen many times. The rearrangement uses TRBV12-3 or TRBV12-4 and TRBJ2-7; 8 bases map to TRBD2. The CDR3 has 16 amino acids. The junction had 8 bases not matched to a gene; V was cut back by 3 bases and J by 1 base. CDR3 DNA sequence: TGTGCCAGCAGTTTGCGAGCAGCGGGAGTGTCCTACGAGCAGTACTTC. The encoded protein is CASSLRAAGVSYEQYF.

This clonotype was seen ten or more times. The CDR3 DNA sequence: TGTGCCAGCAGACTTTCCATGAACACTGAAGCTTTCTTT. Its translation: CASRLSMNTEAFF. The rearrangement uses TRBV6-1 and TRBJ1-1; D is uncertain. CDR3 length: 13 amino acids. The V end lost 6 bases, the J end lost 0 bases, and 8 bases lay between the germline ends. Germline V CDR1 and CDR2: MNHNS, SASEGT.

As for this clonotype: One end of the junction fails to match germline, which may point to a read error. The J gene is TRBJ2-7, the V gene TRBV9; D remains unclear. The CDR3 contains 13 residues. Germline values: CDR1 SGDLS, CDR2 YYNGEE. The CDR3 nucleotides read TGTGCCAGCAGCTTCACTCCTTCCTCCGAGCAGTACTTC. Its protein product is CASSFTPSSEQYF. Complete variable domain (other parts from reference TRBV9 and TRBJ2-7): DSGVTQTPKHLITATGQRVTLRCSPRSGDLSVYWYQQSLDQGLQFLIQYYNGEERAKGNILERFSAQQFPDLHSELNLSSLELGDSALYFCASSFTPSSEQYFGPGTRLTVT.

This clonotype was seen many times. The CDR3 DNA sequence: TGTGCCAGCATCCAAAGGGGCAGGGGCAGAGGCACCGGGGAGCTGTTTTTT. Residues: CASIQRGRGRGTGELFF. The chain recombines TRBV6-1 with TRBJ2-2, with D possibly being TRBD1 (6 bases). V was clipped by 7 bases and J by 4 bases, with 22 bases between them. Germline-derived CDR1 and CDR2 are MNHNS and SASEGT. The CDR3 is 17 residues long.

About this clonotype: The junction does not match germline at one end; this may be a read error. The rearrangement joins TRBV10-3 to TRBJ2-5; D may be TRBD1 or TRBD2 (7 bases each). CDR3 length equals 15 residues. In germline, CDR1 is ENHRY, CDR2 SYGVKD. The CDR3 loop is CAISESRGGQGTQYF. Written as DNA, the CDR3 is TGTGCCATCAGTGAATCCAGGGGGGGTCAAGGGACCCAGTACTTC.

This clonotype was found many times. J is TRBJ1-5 and V is TRBV29-1, with 7 nucleotides matching TRBD1. The J segment lost 4 bases and the V segment lost 6 bases, leaving 9 bases of the junction unmatched. Germline V gives CDR1 SQVTM, CDR2 ANQGSEA. The CDR3 contains 14 residues. DNA of the CDR3: TGCAGCGTCGGGGGAGGGGGCGGGAATCAGCCCCAGCATTTT. Translation gives CSVGGGGGNQPQHF.

The V call is TRBV12-3 or TRBV12-4, the J call TRBJ2-1; 10 bases match TRBD1. This CDR3 comprises 16 residues. J was trimmed by 8 bases and V by 11 bases; bases with no gene match: 18. The CDR3 spells CASTSSGTGVGYEQFF. In nucleotides, the CDR3 is TGTGCCTCAACCAGCAGTGGGACAGGGGTAGGCTATGAGCAGTTCTTC.